This passage covers 32 T cell receptor beta chains from one sample sequenced in a study of cytomegalovirus exposure and HLA in healthy donors. The PCR ran on 60 Vbeta and 13 Jbeta primers. TCRdb's copy holds only in-frame clones and misses some; the assay was immunoSEQ multiplex PCR. This sample has around 240,000 clones, with more than 75% found just once. The sample consisted of PBMCs. These receptors came from a woman aged 40-49 years in good health and CMV-seropositive.

This rearrangement joins TRBV6-5 to TRBJ1-2; no firm D call. The CDR3 length is 13 residues. V gave up 6 bases and J gave up 7 bases, with 15 bases separating them. The V gene's germline CDR1 is MNHEY and CDR2 SVGAGI. The CDR3 nucleotides are TGTGCCAGCAGATTAGGAGTGGAGGGTGGCTACACCTTC. Protein sequence: CASRLGVEGGYTF.

The chain uses TRBV20-1 and TRBJ1-1; 7 bases align to TRBD1. CDR1 and CDR2 (germline): DFQATT, SNEGSKA (reference sequence). CDR3 length: 10 residues. V was pared by 5 bases and J by 7 bases, with 1 base of the junction left unmatched. CDR3 residues: CSARTGEAFF. The CDR3, as DNA: TGCAGTGCTCGGACAGGTGAAGCTTTCTTT.

The gene calls are TRBV27 and TRBJ2-7; maybe TRBD1 (6 bases). Between the trimmed V and J ends, which lost 5 bases and 1 base, there was a span of 12 bases. Per the germline V gene, CDR1 is MNHEY and CDR2 is SMNVEV (reference sequence). This CDR3 region has 14 residues. The CDR3 loop reads CASSLGDNSYEQYF. The CDR3 coding sequence is TGTGCCAGCAGTCTGGGGGACAATTCCTACGAGCAGTACTTC.

This chain uses TRBV27 with TRBJ1-1, with D unresolved. With 6 bases removed from V and 7 bases from J, the gap between germline ends came to 18 bases. CDR3 size: 14 residues. Germline lookup yields CDR1 MNHEY and CDR2 SMNVEV (reference sequence). This chain's CDR3 is CASSIQTGGYEAFF. The CDR3 DNA sequence: TGTGCCAGCAGCATACAAACTGGCGGGTATGAAGCTTTCTTT.

The chain employs TRBV19 and TRBJ1-1; D perhaps matches TRBD1 (5 bases). The V end was cut by 6 bases, the J end by 0 bases, with 14 bases between. Germline CDR1 reads LNHDA; CDR2 reads SQIVND (reference sequence). This CDR3 is 15 amino acids long. This CDR3 reads CASRVGGFMNTEAFF. The CDR3 DNA reads as TGTGCCAGTAGGGTGGGGGGATTCATGAACACTGAAGCTTTCTTT.

This clone was seen only a few times. This sequence joins TRBV9 and TRBJ1-1; 8 bases fit TRBD1. Trimming took 0 bases from V and 4 from J; bases not matched to a gene: 11. The CDR3 extends over 17 amino acids. Germline V gene data show CDR1 as SGDLS and CDR2 as YYNGEE. CDR3 residues: CASSVGAPGGLSTEAFF. CDR3 in DNA: TGTGCCAGCAGCGTAGGGGCCCCAGGGGGCCTGAGCACTGAAGCTTTCTTT.

On this clone itself: A read error may account for a junction end that differs from germline. V gene TRBV28 combines with J gene TRBJ1-6, with unresolved D. Germline CDR1 and CDR2: MDHEN and SYDVKM. The CDR3 consists of 11 residues. CDR3 bases: TGTGCCAGCAGGAACAATTCCCCCCTCCACTTT. Its protein is CASRNNSPLHF.

This chain joins TRBV30 and TRBJ1-5; weak D call: TRBD1 (6 bases). The CDR3 length is 14 residues. V was trimmed by 3 bases and J by 3 bases, leaving 12 bases between them. Germline V gives CDR1 GTSNPN, CDR2 SVGIG (reference sequence). CDR3 in DNA: TGTGCCTGGAGGATGGACAGCTCCAATCAGCCCCAGCATTTT. It encodes CAWRMDSSNQPQHF.

The chain carries TRBV5-8 and TRBJ2-5, with 8 bases lining up with TRBD1. J lost 13 bases, V lost 4 bases, and 12 bases had no gene match. Per the germline V gene, CDR1 is SGHTS and CDR2 is YDEGEE. This CDR3 contains 13 residues. Here the CDR3 DNA reads TGTGCCAGCAGCCTGAGAGGGACAGGCGAGGGGTACTTC. It yields the protein CASSLRGTGEGYF.

This clone was counted once. The chain has TRBV7-2 and TRBJ1-5, with 8 bases lining up with TRBD1. Germline V CDR1 and CDR2: SGHTA, FQGNSA. The J segment lost 5 bases and the V segment lost 4 bases, leaving 7 bases of the junction unmatched. This CDR3 spans 15 amino acids. CDR3 sequence: CASSYRTGSDQPQHF. In DNA form, the CDR3 reads TGTGCCAGCAGCTACCGGACAGGGTCTGATCAGCCCCAGCATTTT.

The chain couples TRBV4-3 to TRBJ2-1; 7 bases are shared with TRBD2. Germline CDR1 is LGHNA and CDR2 is YSLEER. The CDR3 covers 13 residues. Unmatched junction bases numbered 5, after V lost 4 bases and J lost 8 bases. CDR3: CASSPRTSYEQFF. In DNA, the CDR3 is TGCGCCAGCAGCCCGAGGACTAGTTATGAGCAGTTCTTC.

The genes are TRBV9 and TRBJ1-2, with 8 bases that match TRBD1. From germline, CDR1 is SGDLS and CDR2 YYNGEE. Germline trimming cut 3 bases from V and 4 bases from J; bases unmatched to any gene: 11. The length of the CDR3 is 16 residues. CDR3 residues: CASSETGTGVFYGYTF. DNA of the CDR3: TGTGCCAGCAGCGAAACCGGGACAGGAGTATTCTATGGCTACACCTTC.

This rearrangement joins TRBV7-3 to TRBJ2-1; 11 nucleotides match TRBD2. After removal of 1 base from V and 8 bases from J, the junction contained 4 bases not matched to a gene. CDR1 is SGHTA and CDR2 is FQGTGA in the germline V gene. The CDR3 totals 15 residues. CDR3 in DNA: TGTGCCAGCAGCTTAAGACTAGCGGGATCTGATGAGCAGTTCTTC. Translated: CASSLRLAGSDEQFF. Filled out from reference TRBV7-3 and TRBJ2-1, the complete variable domain reads GAGVSQTPSNKVTEKGKYVELRCDPISGHTALYWYRQSLGQGPEFLIYFQGTGAADDSGLPNDRFFAVRPEGSVSTLKIQRTERGDSAVYLCASSLRLAGSDEQFFGPGTRLTVL.

Comment on this clone: This sample also contains other DNA sequences that code for the same CDR3. The chain links TRBV5-1 to TRBJ2-1, with 11 bases that match TRBD2. This CDR3 is 15 amino acids long. Germline trimming cut 5 bases from V and 3 bases from J; bases unmatched to any gene: 4. Germline V gives CDR1 SGHRS, CDR2 YFSETQ. CDR3 in amino acids: CASSLTSGGYNEQFF. The CDR3 region has the DNA TGCGCCAGCAGTCTAACTAGCGGGGGCTACAATGAGCAGTTCTTC.

The chain uses TRBV5-4 and TRBJ2-3, with D perhaps TRBD2 (6 bases). CDR1 and CDR2 (germline): SGHNT, YYREEE (reference sequence). The CDR3 sequence is 16 residues long. Trimming removed 0 bases at V and 1 base at J, with 12 bases between. The CDR3 loop is CASSLGRGRGTDTQYF. Here the CDR3 DNA reads TGTGCCAGCAGCTTGGGGCGGGGCAGGGGCACAGATACGCAGTATTTT.

The V gene is TRBV7-2, the J gene TRBJ1-4, with 9 bases identical to TRBD1. There are 15 residues in the CDR3. Germline V gene sequence: CDR1 SGHTA, CDR2 FQGNSA. Trimming took 6 bases from V and 1 from J; bases not matched to a gene: 3. CDR3 coding DNA: TGTGCCAGCAGGACAGGGGGAAGAACTAATGAAAAACTGTTTTTT. It specifies CASRTGGRTNEKLFF.

This rearrangement joins TRBV30 to TRBJ1-2; D might be TRBD1 (6 bases). There are 13 residues in the CDR3. The V end was cut by 3 bases, the J end by 6 bases, with 14 bases between. Germline loops: CDR1 GTSNPN, CDR2 SVGIG (reference sequence). For the CDR3, the DNA is TGTGCCTGGAGGCTGCGGGGGGGCGATGGCTACACCTTC. Its translation: CAWRLRGGDGYTF.

This chain joins TRBV11-2 and TRBJ1-2; D may be TRBD1 (6 bases). V lost 1 base, J lost 8 bases, and 11 bases lay in between. Germline CDR1 reads SGHAT; CDR2 reads FQNNGV. The CDR3 sequence is 13 residues long. The CDR3 nucleotides read TGTGCCAGCAGCTTAGCCAGGGGCGGCGGCTACACCTTC. Residues: CASSLARGGGYTF.

Points on this clone: At one end the junction does not follow the germline gene, possibly because of a read error. The rearrangement uses TRBV2 and TRBJ1-6, with D uncertain. In germline, CDR1 is SNHLY, CDR2 FYNNEI. This CDR3 spans 14 amino acids. CDR3 amino acids: CASNRRFNNSPLHF. As DNA, the CDR3 is TGTGCCAGCAACCGCAGGTTTAATAATTCCCCCCTCCACTTT.

The rearrangement links TRBV15 to TRBJ1-5; 10 bases map to TRBD1. Trimming at V came to 1 base and at J to 5 bases, leaving 2 bases not matched to a gene. The CDR3 consists of 15 residues. Per germline, CDR1 LNHNV and CDR2 YYDKDF (reference sequence). This CDR3 is CATSRAGTGDQPQHF. The CDR3 coding sequence is TGTGCCACCAGCAGAGCCGGGACAGGGGATCAGCCCCAGCATTTT.

This chain connects TRBV7-7 to TRBJ2-5; 7 nucleotides line up with TRBD1. CDR3 length: 15 residues. CDR1 and CDR2 (germline): SSHAT, FNYEAQ (reference sequence). V shed 5 bases, J shed 2 bases, and the junction held 8 bases outside the gene matches. The CDR3 coding sequence is TGTGCCAGCAGCGGAAAAACAGGGGAACAAGAGACCCAGTACTTC. Translation gives CASSGKTGEQETQYF.

This clone came up a few times. This chain uses TRBV15 with TRBJ2-6; D unresolved. The CDR3 loop spans 16 amino acids. CDR1 is LNHNV and CDR2 is YYDKDF in the germline V gene (reference sequence). Trimming took 1 base from V and 0 from J, leaving 7 bases between them. Written as DNA, the CDR3 is TGTGCCACCAGCAGAGGAGGCCTCTCTGGGGCCAACGTCCTGACTTTC. This encodes CATSRGGLSGANVLTF.

This clone was seen more than once but under ten times. The chain recombines TRBV28 with TRBJ1-6; D gene uncertain. This CDR3 contains 16 residues. Germline CDR1 MDHEN, CDR2 SYDVKM. V lost 2 bases and J 0 bases, leaving 8 bases between the germline ends. The DNA for the CDR3 is TGTGCCAGCAGTTTAGGCGGTAACTCCTATAATTCACCCCTCCACTTT. This encodes CASSLGGNSYNSPLHF.

This chain joins TRBV6-5 and TRBJ1-2; D is ambiguous. CDR3 length equals 13 residues. V was clipped by 4 bases and J by 6 bases, with 12 bases between them. Per germline, CDR1 MNHEY and CDR2 SVGAGI. The CDR3 nucleotides read TGTGCCAGCAGTTTTACAACGGAGAATGGCTACACCTTC. The encoded protein is CASSFTTENGYTF.

About this clone: The same CDR3 also results from other DNA sequences found in this sample. The CDR3 bases are TGTGCCAGCAGCGTAGACAGGCGTCGAAGCACAGATACGCAGTATTTT. Protein sequence: CASSVDRRRSTDTQYF. This sequence joins TRBV9 and TRBJ2-3; D is possibly TRBD1 (5 bases). V was trimmed by 0 bases and J by 0 bases, leaving 11 bases between them. The CDR3 is 16 residues long. Germline CDR1 reads SGDLS; CDR2 reads YYNGEE.

The chain is built from TRBV9 and TRBJ2-7, with D possibly TRBD2 on 7 matching bases. Per the germline V gene, CDR1 is SGDLS and CDR2 is YYNGEE. CDR3 size: 15 residues. Between the trimmed V and J ends, which lost 0 bases and 6 bases, there was a span of 16 bases. The CDR3 coding sequence is TGTGCCAGCAGCGTAGAGGGGGGGACAACCGGCGAGCAGTACTTC. Translating it yields CASSVEGGTTGEQYF. The variable domain in full, with the rest retrieved from reference TRBV9 and TRBJ2-7, is DSGVTQTPKHLITATGQRVTLRCSPRSGDLSVYWYQQSLDQGLQFLIQYYNGEERAKGNILERFSAQQFPDLHSELNLSSLELGDSALYFCASSVEGGTTGEQYFGPGTRLTVT.

The J gene is TRBJ2-1, the V gene TRBV19, with 7 bases lining up with TRBD2. V dropped 3 bases and J dropped 8; count of bases not matched to a gene: 4. CDR3 length equals 13 residues. From germline, CDR1 is LNHDA and CDR2 SQIVND (reference sequence). The CDR3 region has the DNA TGTGCCAGTAGTATCGGCGGGAGATATGAGCAGTTCTTC. The encoded protein is CASSIGGRYEQFF.

This sequence joins TRBV4-2 and TRBJ2-1, with a possible D match to TRBD2 (6 bases). Trimming cost V 4 bases and J 6 bases, with 16 bases left between them. Germline V gene lookup returns CDR1 LGHNA and CDR2 YNFKEQ. The CDR3 has 15 residues. The CDR3 loop is CASSPTGTFLNEQFF. DNA for the CDR3: TGTGCCAGCAGCCCTACCGGGACTTTCCTCAATGAGCAGTTCTTC.

The chain joins TRBV18 to TRBJ1-1; a weak D match, TRBD1 (5 bases). Germline lookup yields CDR1 KGHSH and CDR2 LQKENI. Trimming pared 4 bases from V and 1 base from J, leaving 10 bases between. The CDR3 sequence is 14 residues long. The CDR3 protein is CASSLDRANTEAFF. The CDR3 DNA reads TGTGCCAGCTCACTCGACAGAGCGAACACTGAAGCTTTCTTT.

This chain connects TRBV27 to TRBJ1-1; D unclear. This CDR3 has 13 amino acids. The germline V gene has CDR1 MNHEY and CDR2 SMNVEV (reference sequence). The V and J ends lost 3 bases and 1 base respectively, with 6 bases between them. CDR3 amino acids: CASSFRQNTEAFF. DNA of the CDR3: TGTGCCAGCAGTTTCCGACAGAACACTGAAGCTTTCTTT.

This clone appeared a few times. The V and J genes are TRBV5-1 and TRBJ1-2; 7 bases are shared with TRBD1. The CDR3 contains 16 residues. Germline assignment: CDR1 SGHRS and CDR2 YFSETQ. V shed 5 bases and J 7 bases; nucleotides not matched to a gene: 17. CDR3 nucleotide sequence: TGCGCCAGCAGGCCGACAGGGTCCGCTATATCCGGTGGCTACACCTTC. It specifies CASRPTGSAISGGYTF.

This clone occurred once. The V call is TRBV29-1, the J call TRBJ1-2; D ambiguous. The CDR3 runs 12 residues. In germline, CDR1 is SQVTM, CDR2 ANQGSEA. Trimming removed 3 bases at V and 8 bases at J, with 13 bases between. CDR3 protein: CSVEYRGMGYTF. The DNA of the CDR3 is TGCAGCGTTGAGTATCGGGGTATGGGCTACACCTTC.